Below, 25 T cell receptor delta chains from the same sample are listed, as sequenced in a study of γδ T cells in repeated Plasmodium falciparum infection. Vgamma9/Vdelta2+ and Vdelta2-negative gammadelta T cells were flow-sorted from PBMC for bulk sequencing. TCRdb called clones from the multiplex PCR reads again using CATT. Altogether about 89,000 delta-chain clones are present, approximately 1.5% being singletons, with the ten largest covering under 9.5%. Sample: gamma-delta T cells from blood. These receptor sequences come from a pool of human donors (malaria-infected and uninfected, not separated).

The sample holds a few counts of this clone. The protein given by TCRdb reflects a much larger clone and differs at residue 16 from this DNA's translation, likely from a read error; the protein shown is the DNA's translation. The CDR3, as DNA: TGTGCCTGTGACACCGTAACTGGGAATTCCTGGGACACCCGACAGGTGTTTTTC. It translates to CACDTVTGNSWDTRQVFF. No call exists for the J gene, whereas the V gene is TRDV2; the table assigns TRDD3, which was not confirmed against the DNA. This CDR3 comprises 18 residues. From germline, CDR1 is GEAIGNYY and CDR2 EKD.

Comments on this clone: This sequence is one base from a far larger clone and is likely a read error. This same CDR3 is encoded by further DNA sequences in the sample. The V gene call reads TRDV1; no J gene was called; the DNA was not used to check the table's D call, TRDD3. The germline V gene encodes CDR1 TSWWSYY and CDR2 QGS. The length of the CDR3 is 20 residues. CDR3 nucleotides: TGTGCTCTTGGGCCCCCGAATGGTGGCACCCCGGTTGTGGGGAATCATAAGCTCATCTTT. Residues: CALGPPNGGTPVVGNHKLIF.

Of note for this clone: TCRdb shows a much larger clone's protein in place of this DNA's translation, and the two differ at residue 7, likely through a read error; the protein shown is translated from the DNA. The chain employs TRDV1 and TRDJ1; TRDD3 matches 9 bases. Germline matching of the DNA provided the J gene here, since TCRdb leaves it blank. After removal of 2 bases from V and 3 bases from J, the junction contained 22 bases not matched to a gene. The CDR3 consists of 21 residues. Looked up from germline, CDR1 is TSWWSYY and CDR2 is QGS. CDR3 loop: CALGESRPCLPLGDVPDKLIF. DNA for the CDR3: TGTGCTCTTGGGGAAAGCCGTCCCTGCCTACCGCTGGGGGATGTCCCCGATAAACTCATCTTT.

This clone was seen repeatedly, ten times or more. The rearrangement uses TRDV1 and TRDJ1; 13 bases align to TRDD3. The CDR3 runs 22 residues. Trimming at V came to 0 bases and at J to 0 bases, leaving 16 bases not matched to a gene. Germline lookup yields CDR1 TSWWSYY and CDR2 QGS. The CDR3 sequence is CALGELAPLGNWGIRYTDKLIF. The DNA for the CDR3 is TGTGCTCTTGGGGAACTGGCTCCCCTTGGAAACTGGGGGATACGGTACACCGATAAACTCATCTTT.

This clone was seen more than once but under ten times. Given a far larger clone just one base away, this is likely a sequencing read error. The identical CDR3 is also encoded by other nucleotide sequences in the sample. The V gene is TRDV3, the J gene TRDJ2, with TRDD3 matching 12 bases. CDR3 length: 23 residues. Germline CDR1 and CDR2: TVYSNPD and GDNSRS (reference sequence). J was trimmed by 4 bases and V by 3 bases; bases with no gene match: 30. As DNA, the CDR3 is TGTGCCTTCCAGAGGAAAAAATTTCTACGGTACTGGGGGATACCATGGCCGACAGCACAACTCTTCTTT. Amino acid sequence: CAFQRKKFLRYWGIPWPTAQLFF.

This clone was detected only a few times. The translation of this DNA and the TCRdb protein of a much larger clone differ at residue 11, probably owing to a read error; the protein shown here is translated from the DNA. The CDR3 coding sequence is TGTGCTCTTGGGGCCACGCCTTCTTGGCTACCAACTGGGGGATTTCATCGATTTTATCACACCGATAAACTCATCTTT. Its protein product is CALGATPSWLPTGGFHRFYHTDKLIF. V usage is TRDV1 and J usage is TRDJ1, with 10 bases aligning to TRDD3. The germline gives CDR1 TSWWSYY, CDR2 QGS. V lost 4 bases to trimming and J lost 0 bases; unmatched junction nucleotides: 35. The CDR3 length is 26 residues.

This clone appeared a few times. This chain uses TRDV1 with TRDJ1; TRDD3 might be the D (5 bases). The CDR3 consists of 14 residues. Germline CDR1 reads TSWWSYY; CDR2 reads QGS. V was trimmed by 9 bases and J by 4 bases, leaving 18 bases between them. This CDR3 reads CALPVHGGFDKLIF. In nucleotides, the CDR3 is TGTGCTCTCCCCGTCCACGGGGGTTTCGATAAACTCATCTTT.

This clone has just a few counts. The TCRdb protein, from a much larger clone, departs from this DNA's translation at residue 5, likely by read error; the protein shown derives from the DNA. The rearrangement uses TRDV1 and TRDJ1; D is uncertain. Trimming removed 5 bases from V and 2 bases from J, with 15 bases in between. There are 15 residues in the CDR3. CDR1 TSWWSYY and CDR2 QGS come from the germline V gene. In DNA, the CDR3 is TGTGCTCTTGGGAATGGCCTGACTGAGACCGATAAACTCATCTTT. Encoded protein: CALGNGLTETDKLIF.

As concerns this clone: TCRdb records a much larger clone's protein for this DNA, with a difference at residue 16 that likely arises from a read error; the protein given is the translation of the DNA. Called V gene: TRDV2; the J gene was not called; TRDD3 is the table's D call, not checked against the DNA. CDR1 is GEAIGNYY, CDR2 EKD, per germline. The CDR3 has 18 residues. The chain's CDR3 is CACDTGYVTGGYAGKPIF. Here the CDR3 DNA reads TGTGCCTGTGACACTGGCTACGTTACTGGGGGATACGCGGGTAAACCCATCTTT.

As for this clone: TCRdb shows a much larger clone's protein in place of this DNA's translation, and the two differ at residue 3, likely through a read error; the protein shown is translated from the DNA. CDR3 amino acids: CAPGELPRTDKLIF. CDR3 bases: TGTGCTCCTGGGGAACTCCCCCGCACCGATAAACTCATCTTT. The chain recombines TRDV1 with TRDJ1; perhaps TRDD3 as D (6 bases). Germline matching of the DNA provided the J gene here, since TCRdb leaves it blank. Looked up from germline, CDR1 is TSWWSYY and CDR2 is QGS. The CDR3 loop spans 14 amino acids.

Of note for this clone: The mismatch at residue 10 between this DNA's translation and the TCRdb protein of a much larger clone likely reflects a read error; the protein shown is translated from the DNA. This sequence joins TRDV2 and TRDJ2; 13 bases line up with TRDD3. The CDR3 is made up of 15 amino acids. Losses at the gene ends were 7 bases for V and 16 bases for J; bases not matched to a gene: 17. CDR1 and CDR2 (germline): GEAIGNYY, EKD. CDR3 coding DNA: TGTGCCTGCCGAGTACTGGGGGATACGCCACCCCTTCCCTTCTTT. It codes for CACRVLGDTPPLPFF.

Points on this clone: A far more abundant clone sits one base away, making this likely a read error. The sample carries other DNA sequences with the same CDR3. CDR3 in amino acids: CACDTFASWDTRQMFF. For the CDR3, the DNA is TGCGCCTGTGACACCTTCGCCTCCTGGGACACCCGACAGATGTTTTTC. The chain recombines TRDV2 with TRDJ3, with D possibly matching TRDD2 (5 bases). TCRdb does not report a J gene; here it was assigned by matching the DNA to germline references. CDR3 length: 16 residues. Per the germline V gene, CDR1 is GEAIGNYY and CDR2 is EKD.

This clone was detected only a few times. With a far larger clone one base away, a read error is the likely cause. V and J are TRDV1 and TRDJ1; TRDD3 matches 11 bases. TCRdb is silent on the J gene; assignment here came from matching the DNA to germline. The CDR3 covers 18 residues. CDR1 is TSWWSYY, CDR2 QGS, per germline. The CDR3 protein is CALGEHKYWGISTDKLIF. In DNA form, the CDR3 reads TGTGCTCTCGGGGAACATAAGTACTGGGGGATAAGCACCGATAAACTCATCTTT.

Note on this clone: The mismatch at residue 9 between this DNA's translation and the TCRdb protein of a much larger clone likely reflects a read error; the protein shown is translated from the DNA. The chain couples TRDV2 to TRDJ1, with 9 nucleotides matching TRDD3. TCRdb lists no J gene, so it was determined here by aligning the DNA to germline. V lost 2 bases and J lost 3; bases outside the gene matches: 6. The CDR3 totals 15 residues. Germline CDR1 reads GEAIGNYY; CDR2 reads EKD. Here the CDR3 DNA reads TGTGCCTGTGACAGTCTGGGGGATGCATCCGATAAACTCATCTTT. Amino acids: CACDSLGDASDKLIF.

In this sample, this clone turned up a few times. A far larger clone is off by one base, so a read error is likely. The sample holds other DNA sequences that translate to the same CDR3. This sequence joins TRDV1 and TRDJ1, with 8 bases identical to TRDD3. This CDR3 spans 17 amino acids. Germline V CDR1 and CDR2: TSWWSYY, QGS. This CDR3 is CALGSNRYWGYTDKLIF. Written as DNA, the CDR3 is TGCGCTCTTGGGAGCAATAGGTACTGGGGGTACACCGATAAACTCATCTTT.

Note on this clone: A far larger clone is only one base removed, so a read error is likely. The CDR3 loop is CALGERGLPWGIGVFLTAQLFF. As DNA, the CDR3 is TGTGCTCTCGGGGAACGGGGCCTTCCTTGGGGGATAGGCGTTTTTTTGACAGCACAACTCTTCTTT. The chain is built from TRDV1 and TRDJ2; 9 bases line up with TRDD3. The J gene, left out of TCRdb, was set here by checking the DNA against germline. This CDR3 is 22 amino acids long. CDR1 and CDR2 (germline): TSWWSYY, QGS.

The sample holds a few counts of this clone. For this DNA, TCRdb reports the protein of a much larger clone, which diverges at residue 12, most likely from a read error; the protein presented here is translated directly from the DNA. The J gene is TRDJ1, the V gene TRDV3; D uncertain. CDR3 length: 18 residues. The V gene lost 2 bases and the J gene lost 0 bases, with 25 bases spanning the gap. Germline CDR1 reads TVYSNPD; CDR2 reads GDNSRS (reference sequence). The CDR3 nucleotides read TGTGCCTTTTACGGTCCCAGCCGTCCATCGTCGCACACCGATAAACTCATCTTT. Encoded protein: CAFYGPSRPSSHTDKLIF.

A word on this clone: TCRdb shows a much larger clone's protein in place of this DNA's translation, and the two differ at residue 10, likely through a read error; the protein shown is translated from the DNA. The chain combines TRDV2 with TRDJ1; D possibly corresponds to TRDD3 (5 bases). Here the J gene was assigned by germline matching of the DNA, as TCRdb has none. CDR1 is GEAIGNYY and CDR2 is EKD in the germline V gene. The CDR3 runs to 17 residues. The ends were cut back, 3 bases at V and 0 bases at J, with 19 bases in the middle. DNA for the CDR3: TGTGCCTGTGACTCTCTACTTGGGGACTGCCACACCGATAAACTCATCTTT. Amino acid sequence: CACDSLLGDCHTDKLIF.

This clone occurred a few times. With only one base between it and a far larger clone, this is likely a read error. The same CDR3 also results from other DNA sequences found in this sample. The CDR3 bases are TGTGCTCTTGGGGAACTGGCCAATTTCATTACTGGGGGATACGCCCCGGCCAGACCCCTGATCTTT. It is translated as CALGELANFITGGYAPARPLIF. J is TRDJ4 and V is TRDV1; 13 nucleotides agree with TRDD3. Trimming at V came to 0 bases and at J to 0 bases, leaving 19 bases not matched to a gene. CDR3 size: 22 residues. Germline V gene lookup returns CDR1 TSWWSYY and CDR2 QGS.

As concerns this clone: A read error likely explains why the TCRdb protein, taken from a much larger clone, differs from this DNA's translation at residue 4; the protein shown is translated from the DNA. The chain has TRDV3 and TRDJ1, with TRDD3 identical over 7 bases. V shed 3 bases and J 0 bases; nucleotides not matched to a gene: 13. The CDR3 covers 16 residues. Germline CDR1 and CDR2: TVYSNPD and GDNSRS (reference sequence). CDR3 nucleotide sequence: TGTGCCTTCCCTCACTGGGGCAATACGTACACCGATAAACTCATCTTT. Translating it yields CAFPHWGNTYTDKLIF.

As regards this clone: The protein in TCRdb stems from a much larger clone and differs at residue 5 from this DNA's translation, likely a read error; here the protein is translated from the DNA. This chain uses TRDV2 with TRDJ1, with a weak D call TRDD3 (5 bases). TCRdb carries no J gene annotation; the J gene was assigned here by matching the DNA with germline. Germline CDR1 GEAIGNYY, CDR2 EKD. The CDR3 spans 16 residues. Trimming removed 2 bases at V and 6 bases at J, with 21 bases between. The CDR3 reads CACDMGLLVMGYKLIF. The DNA of the CDR3 is TGTGCCTGTGACATGGGCTTACTGGTCATGGGATATAAACTCATCTTT.

As to this clone: A far larger clone is off by one base, so a read error is likely. The chain's CDR3 is CACDTLGTSGDKLIF. CDR3 DNA: TGTGCCTGTGACACACTGGGGACCTCGGGGGATAAACTCATCTTT. The chain employs TRDV2 and TRDJ1; 7 bases map to TRDD3. Here the J gene was assigned by germline matching of the DNA, as TCRdb has none. The junction had 9 bases not matched to a gene; V was cut back by 1 base and J by 5 bases. The germline V gene has CDR1 GEAIGNYY and CDR2 EKD. This CDR3 region has 15 residues.

At least ten counts were recorded for this clone. The protein recorded in TCRdb matches a much larger clone and deviates from this DNA's translation at residue 3, suggesting a read error; the protein here is obtained by translating the DNA. The V call is TRDV3, the J call TRDJ4; 11 bases are a match to TRDD3. The CDR3 length is 15 residues. Germline V lookup: CDR1 TVYSNPD, CDR2 GDNSRS (reference sequence). The CDR3 nucleotides read TGTGCCCTTAGTCCAGGCTGGGGGATACTGAGGCCCCTGATCTTT. This translates into CALSPGWGILRPLIF.

A note on this clone: TCRdb assigns this DNA the protein of a much larger clone, which departs from its translation at residue 9; this likely reflects a read error, and the protein shown comes from translating the DNA. V usage is TRDV2 and J usage is TRDJ1; no clear D. The J gene, absent from TCRdb, was called here by matching the DNA to germline. The CDR3 runs 15 residues. Germline V gene lookup returns CDR1 GEAIGNYY and CDR2 EKD. Trimming shortened V by 3 bases and J by 4 bases, and 17 bases separated the two germline ends. Here the CDR3 reads CACDSLSTRGDKLIF. For the CDR3, the DNA is TGTGCCTGTGACTCACTCAGTACTAGGGGCGATAAACTCATCTTT.

This clone has just a few counts. A far larger clone is off by one base, so a read error is likely. Other DNA sequences of this sample code for an identical CDR3. The chain is built from TRDV1 and TRDJ1, with 11 bases that match TRDD3. Germline V gene lookup returns CDR1 TSWWSYY and CDR2 QGS. There are 19 residues in the CDR3. The CDR3 is CALGDAAMGDTVYTDKLIF. The CDR3 nucleotides are TGTGCTCTTGGGGATGCCGCTATGGGGGATACGGTCTACACCGACAAACTCATCTTT.